This TCR beta chain was identified during a study of blood T cell repertoires in COVID-19. Profiled with immunoSEQ multiplex PCR; TCRdb holds only in-frame clones, not every one. In the table there are 320,000 or so clones, around 84% of which are singletons. People in the exposed group encountered a COVID-19 case within 2 weeks before entering the study. The CDR3 sequence is 11 residues long. V lost 8 bases and J lost 8, with 10 bases in between. Germline-derived CDR1 and CDR2 are MNHEY and SVGAGI. The J gene is TRBJ1-3, the V gene TRBV6-5, with D possibly TRBD1 on 6 matching bases. This receptor was identified in a woman between 25 and 40 years old who had been exposed to COVID-19. Input material: PBMCs or T cells enriched from blood (not recorded which). In DNA, the CDR3 is TGTGCCAGCGAACAGGGTGACACCATATATTTT. The encoded protein is CASEQGDTIYF.